This section outlines one TCR beta chain sequence together with its context. Its cognate antigen is unknown. This entry belongs to a study of cytomegalovirus exposure and HLA in healthy donors. Across the whole study: From donors who were HLA-typed, an early data release held 80 million or so unique TCRs. The study's findings and limits: The study dropped some indistinguishable V segments, TRBV6-2 and TRBV6-3 among them. Overall, approximately 150 TCR beta chains were annotated as cytomegalovirus-associated. Productive rates of about 87% or about 30% were seen for most TCR beta V segments in an earlier analysis.

Researchers ran the PCR with 60 Vbeta and 13 Jbeta primers. Produced via immunoSEQ multiplex PCR; TCRdb's table is partial and in-frame only. The sample has about 120,000 clones; around 74% are singletons. The J segment lost 1 base and the V segment lost 5 bases, leaving 4 bases of the junction unmatched. Germline CDR1 reads SEHNR; CDR2 reads FQNEAQ (reference sequence). The CDR3 consists of 15 residues. This clonotype was sampled from a man aged 55 to 70 in good health and CMV-seropositive. The chain links TRBV7-9 to TRBJ2-2, with TRBD1 matching 7 bases. What was sequenced was PBMCs. CDR3 in amino acids: CASSKGTENTGELFF. The CDR3 DNA reads TGTGCCAGCAGCAAAGGGACAGAGAACACCGGGGAGCTGTTTTTT.